The 13 T cell receptor beta chains given below trace back to one sample, sequenced in a study of T cells in Graves' hyperthyroidism and ophthalmopathy. RNA transcripts provided the source from which TCR beta CDR3 regions were amplified. HTBI primers were employed in a first-round RT-PCR of the TCR CDR3. MiXCR, applied by TCRdb to the multiplex PCR reads, yields one record per CDR3 protein. This table has about 520,000 distinct CDR3 sequences, around a quarter appearing once. The source material was blood. These TCRs come from a woman between 25 and 40 years old with Graves' ophthalmopathy.

This clonotype has ten or more counts. The CDR3 DNA reads as TGTGCCAGCAGTTCCCTACTGACAGGGGGGACTGAAGCTTTCTTT. Translated: CASSSLLTGGTEAFF. V is TRBV6-5 and J is TRBJ1-1; 9 nucleotides line up with TRBD1. The germline V gene has CDR1 MNHEY and CDR2 SVGAGI. The V and J ends lost 4 bases and 5 bases, in that order; junction bases with no gene match: 8. The CDR3 sequence is 15 residues long.

Ten or more counts support this clonotype. The genes are TRBV19 and TRBJ1-5, with TRBD1 identical over 9 bases. The CDR3 has 15 residues. Germline values: CDR1 LNHDA, CDR2 SQIVND (reference sequence). J gave up 8 bases and V 7 bases, and 12 bases lay outside the gene matches. CDR3 loop: CASKNRDREFEPQHF. CDR3 in DNA: TGTGCCAGTAAAAACCGGGACAGGGAATTTGAGCCCCAGCATTTT.

This clonotype was counted ten times or more. The chain recombines TRBV13 with TRBJ1-3, with D unresolved. V gave up 4 bases and J gave up 8 bases, with 18 bases separating them. Germline V gene sequence: CDR1 PRHDT, CDR2 FYEKMQ (reference sequence). CDR3 length: 15 amino acids. CDR3 nucleotide sequence: TGTGCCAGCAGCTACGAGGACCCGTGGCCGGACACCATATATTTT. The encoded protein is CASSYEDPWPDTIYF.

This clonotype was seen at least ten times. The final CDR3 position lacks the conserved phenylalanine or tryptophan, pointing to a likely read error. CDR3 in amino acids: CASSEFRQGARFTEAFS. As DNA, the CDR3 is TGTGCCAGCAGTGAATTTCGGCAGGGGGCGAGATTTACTGAAGCTTTCTCT. This sequence joins TRBV6-1 and TRBJ1-1, with TRBD1 matching 8 bases. CDR1 and CDR2 (germline): MNHNS, SASEGT. The J segment lost 5 bases and the V segment lost 2 bases, leaving 13 bases of the junction unmatched. This CDR3 has 17 residues.

This clonotype was counted many times. At one end the junction does not follow the germline gene, possibly because of a read error. The CDR3 protein is CASSLGQPNQPQHF. In DNA form, the CDR3 reads TGTGCCAGCAGCTTGGGGCAGCCCAATCAGCCCCAGCATTTT. The V call is TRBV5-1, the J call TRBJ1-5, with a possible D match to TRBD1 (5 bases). Per germline, CDR1 SGHRS and CDR2 YFSETQ. The CDR3 covers 14 residues.

The chain is built from TRBV5-1 and TRBJ2-7, with TRBD1 identical over 7 bases. With V trimmed by 0 bases and J by 2 bases, 8 bases remained unmatched. Germline CDR1 and CDR2: SGHRS and YFSETQ. This CDR3 contains 16 residues. The CDR3 loop reads CASSLAVDRLTYEQYF. The CDR3 DNA reads TGCGCCAGCAGCTTGGCGGTGGACAGGCTAACCTACGAGCAGTACTTC.

The gene calls are TRBV2 and TRBJ2-7; D gene unclear. The CDR3 runs to 14 residues. Per germline, CDR1 SNHLY and CDR2 FYNNEI. The V gene lost 3 bases and the J gene lost 3 bases, with 12 bases spanning the gap. The CDR3 DNA follows: TGTGCCAGCAGTGATCCGAACAACTTCTACGAGCAGTACTTC. Amino acids: CASSDPNNFYEQYF.

In this sample, this clonotype turned up many times. The chain recombines TRBV7-8 with TRBJ1-2, with 10 bases aligning to TRBD1. V lost 5 bases to trimming and J lost 4 bases; unmatched junction nucleotides: 13. Germline V gives CDR1 SGHVS, CDR2 FQNEAQ. The CDR3 consists of 17 residues. CDR3 sequence reads: CASSSRTGGRHSYGYTF. CDR3 nucleotide sequence: TGTGCCAGCAGCAGCCGGACAGGGGGTCGTCATTCCTATGGCTACACCTTC.

This clonotype came up many times. A read error may produce the germline difference seen at one junction end. The rearrangement joins TRBV20-1 to TRBJ2-7, with TRBD1 identical over 8 bases. The V gene's germline CDR1 is DFQATT and CDR2 SNEGSKA (reference sequence). CDR3 length equals 17 residues. The CDR3 loop is CSAGDFQGQVFSYEQYF. CDR3 nucleotide sequence: TGCAGTGCTGGAGATTTTCAGGGACAGGTTTTCTCCTACGAGCAGTACTTC.

This clonotype was observed at least ten times. Germline and junction disagree at one end, which may indicate a read error. This chain joins TRBV7-9 and TRBJ1-1, with 7 bases fitting TRBD1. Germline V gives CDR1 SEHNR, CDR2 FQNEAQ (reference sequence). The CDR3 loop spans 12 amino acids. In DNA, the CDR3 is TGTGCCAGCAGTTTAGGGGGCGGTGAAGCTTTCTTT. This translates into CASSLGGGEAFF.

This clonotype was counted many times. The rearrangement uses TRBV27 and TRBJ1-1; a possible D gene is TRBD1 (6 bases). The CDR3 length is 15 residues. The germline gives CDR1 MNHEY, CDR2 SMNVEV (reference sequence). The V end lost 0 bases, the J end lost 7 bases, and 15 bases lay between the germline ends. DNA for the CDR3: TGTGCCAGCAGTTTATCTGAAGGGGGGGAAAATGAAGCTTTCTTT. It specifies CASSLSEGGENEAFF.

The chain is built from TRBV5-1 and TRBJ1-1, with TRBD1 as a possible D gene (6 bases). The CDR3 has 14 amino acids. CDR1 and CDR2 from the germline V gene are SGHRS and YFSETQ. The V and J ends lost 5 bases and 0 bases respectively, with 11 bases between them. The CDR3 sequence: CASRTQGLNTEAFF. The CDR3 region has the DNA TGCGCCAGCAGAACCCAGGGGCTGAACACTGAAGCTTTCTTT.

A few counts support this clonotype. The genes are TRBV19 and TRBJ2-7; 10 nucleotides match TRBD2. The V segment lost 5 bases and the J segment 7 bases; nucleotides outside the gene matches: 11. Germline V gene data show CDR1 as LNHDA and CDR2 as SQIVND (reference sequence). This CDR3 has 15 amino acids. CDR3: CASSAAGGPTNEQYF. The CDR3 bases are TGTGCCAGTAGTGCAGCGGGAGGGCCAACTAATGAGCAGTACTTC.